This note documents a single T cell receptor (beta chain) sequence. As yet, its antigen is unknown. The sample belongs to a study of Ad26.COV2.S vaccination and SARS-CoV-2 variants. The overall study: Dosing was one shot or two shots 56 days apart.

General study points: Vaccine recipients posted higher spike-specific TCR breadth than their placebo counterparts. The TCR breadth and depth analyses may have understated or missed part of the total T cell responses. Substantial response breadth was reportedly seen for spike-specific CD8+ and CD4+ T cells after vaccination.

This CDR3 is 15 amino acids long. Germline V gene lookup returns CDR1 LNHDA and CDR2 SQIVND (reference sequence). Trimming took 3 bases from V and 0 from J; bases not matched to a gene: 4. The treatment here: about 20 received Ad26.COV2.S at low or high dose, single or two shots; 5 received placebo; per-sample allocation not given. Material that was analyzed had been drawn on day 63 after the first vaccine or placebo injection. Here immunoSEQ multiplex PCR was the method, and the copy in TCRdb shows in-frame clones only, minus some. Of approximately 450,000 clones in the sample, 80% to 95% were seen once.

This specimen consisted of peripheral blood, obtained in a trial of Ad26.COV2.S vaccine versus placebo. This clonotype was sampled from a person aged 18-65 years who received the Ad26.COV2.S COVID-19 vaccine or a placebo. The chain has TRBV19 and TRBJ1-2, with 7 bases aligning to TRBD1. CDR3 DNA sequence: TGTGCCAGTAGTATGGGACAGCTCTCTAACTATGGCTACACCTTC. Amino acids: CASSMGQLSNYGYTF.